This T cell receptor (beta chain) came from a study of T cells in Graves' hyperthyroidism and ophthalmopathy (dated by TCRdb to about 2019). Study-wide context: Peripheral blood samples were taken at initial diagnosis, before any treatment was given. TCR Vbeta CDR3 sequencing of 130 to 150 peripheral blood samples (roughly 43 ophthalmopathy, under 80 hyperthyroidism and approximately 17 progressor patients) is reported in the paper. To identify TCR V-J signatures that set the groups apart, the researchers used a discovery cohort of more than 95 patients, made up of 40 to 45 with Graves' ophthalmopathy and 55 to 65 with stable Graves' hyperthyroidism. Thyroid tissue and blood T-cell repertoires from roughly six Graves' hyperthyroidism patients were also compared in the study. Once sampling was done, hyperthyroidism patients were given methimazole at a starting dose of 30 mg daily, whereas ophthalmopathy patients were given high-dose intravenous methylprednisolone. Prospective prediction of ophthalmopathy was tested in an independent validation cohort consisting of some 19 hyperthyroidism patients and about 17 patients who later progressed to ophthalmopathy. The 95 to 100 discovery patients were randomly divided into training and test sets at a 7:3 ratio. The research as a whole found: During validation, the model predicted progression to ophthalmopathy a median of around 7 months ahead of onset, with around 65% sensitivity and almost 75% specificity. Most expanded thyroid clonotypes (frequency above 0.001) were also detected in blood, suggesting blood repertoires may reflect thyroid immune responses. No statistical method was used to fix the sample size in advance, and group allocation was not hidden from the investigators. In cross-validation, a model built on a 13 V-J signature told ophthalmopathy apart from stable hyperthyroidism with approximately 91% sensitivity and about 81% specificity, and in testing the same model reached 80%/75%.

At the junction V is shortened by 6 bases and J by 6 bases; bases outside the gene matches: 8. Reading from cysteine to phenylalanine, the CDR3 counts 15 amino acids. Only the CDR3 part of the read is kept: 45 bases, read in frame from the first base. This clonotype was observed at least ten times. Its recognized antigen is unknown. No much larger clone is present one base from it, and per-base qualities are unavailable. TCR beta CDR3 regions were amplified from RNA transcripts. A first-round RT-PCR of the TCR CDR3 used the HTBI primer set with the Qiagen OneStep RT-PCR kit. A second multiplex PCR round built the libraries, followed by size selection and purification. The libraries were sequenced on an Illumina HiSeq2000 using paired-end 100 bp reads. As for the authors' bioinformatics: SOAPnuke was used to process the raw data, removing reads that contained adapters or uncalled bases, had a mean Phred below 15, or lacked an exact match to the constant primer or identifier. High-quality paired reads were merged with COPE v1.2.5, and unique nucleotide sequences were defined as clonotypes. MiTCR v1.1 was used to align the clonotypes against IMGT TRBV, TRBD and TRBJ reference segments. Analysis was restricted to V-J combinations with a frequency above 0.0001, which covered about 99% of repertoires. The TCS score was defined as F50 (clonal expansion) divided by E x V (chaos), with BLOSUM62-based TCRdist calculated between CDR3 peptides within each V-J. Welch's t-statistics and random forest reduced roughly 500 V-J features to about 12, which were used in a naive Bayes classifier (R e1071). Thyroid-blood repertoire similarity was quantified with the Morisita-Horn index. TCRdb reanalyzed the raw reads on its own, using fastp at Q25 for trimming and MiXCR for clone calling, and kept in-frame beta chains. Under each unique CDR3 protein, matching rows form one entry showing the most common genes and DNA. The V and J calls come from TCRdb's annotation, not from the publication. This sample gives nearly 750,000 distinct CDR3 sequences in total; roughly 32% of them show up just once. 30% to 40% of the sample lies in the top ten.

Stable Graves' hyperthyroidism was defined as the absence of progression to ophthalmopathy over 18 months of follow-up. Hyperthyroidism patients were newly diagnosed, with disease duration under 2 months, and aged 18 to 65 years. Patients with uncontrolled infections, other autoimmune diseases, pregnancy or lactation were excluded. Diagnoses were based on clinical symptoms, serum thyroxine and TRAb, thyroid ultrasound and orbital computed tomography. PBMCs were isolated from 10 ml of fresh peripheral blood by Ficoll-Paque density gradient centrifugation. Total RNA was extracted using Trizol reagent, and RNA quality was assessed on an Agilent 2100 Bioanalyzer.

Sequencing was carried out using blood. The clonotype was recovered from a woman in her forties with Graves' hyperthyroidism. The chain employs TRBV12-3 or TRBV12-4 and TRBJ1-4, with TRBD1 matching 9 junction bases. This receptor has the CDR3 CASRSAGTGYEKLFF. The DNA reads TGTGCCAGCAGAAGTGCCGGGACAGGGTATGAAAAACTGTTTTTT.